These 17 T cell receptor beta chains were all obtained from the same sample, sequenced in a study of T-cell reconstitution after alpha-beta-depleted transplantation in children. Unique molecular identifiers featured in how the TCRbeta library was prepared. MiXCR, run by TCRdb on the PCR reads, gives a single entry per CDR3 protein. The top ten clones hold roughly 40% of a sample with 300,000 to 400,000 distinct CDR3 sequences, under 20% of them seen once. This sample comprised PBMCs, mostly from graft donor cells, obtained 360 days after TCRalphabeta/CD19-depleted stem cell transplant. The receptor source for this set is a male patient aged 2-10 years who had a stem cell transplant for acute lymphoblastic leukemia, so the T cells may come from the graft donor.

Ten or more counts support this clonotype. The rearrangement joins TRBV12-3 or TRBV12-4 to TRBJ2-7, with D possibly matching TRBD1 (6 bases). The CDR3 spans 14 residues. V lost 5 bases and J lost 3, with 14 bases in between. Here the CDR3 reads CASSVQGHFYEQYF. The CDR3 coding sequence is TGTGCCAGCAGTGTACAGGGCCATTTCTACGAGCAGTACTTC.

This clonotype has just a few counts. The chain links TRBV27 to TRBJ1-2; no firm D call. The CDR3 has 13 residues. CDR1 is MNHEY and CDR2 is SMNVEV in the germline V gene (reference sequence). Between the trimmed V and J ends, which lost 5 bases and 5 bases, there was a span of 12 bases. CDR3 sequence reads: CASSRDGLYGYTF. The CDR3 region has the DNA TGTGCCAGCAGTCGAGACGGTTTATATGGCTACACCTTC.

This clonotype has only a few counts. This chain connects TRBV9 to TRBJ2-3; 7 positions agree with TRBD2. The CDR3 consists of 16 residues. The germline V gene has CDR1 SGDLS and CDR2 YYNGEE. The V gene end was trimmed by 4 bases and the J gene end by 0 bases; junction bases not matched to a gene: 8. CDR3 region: CASSLPRGVSTDTQYF. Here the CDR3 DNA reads TGTGCCAGCAGCCTTCCCCGGGGGGTGAGCACAGATACGCAGTATTTT. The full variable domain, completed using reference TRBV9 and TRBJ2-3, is DSGVTQTPKHLITATGQRVTLRCSPRSGDLSVYWYQQSLDQGLQFLIQYYNGEERAKGNILERFSAQQFPDLHSELNLSSLELGDSALYFCASSLPRGVSTDTQYFGPGTRLTVL.

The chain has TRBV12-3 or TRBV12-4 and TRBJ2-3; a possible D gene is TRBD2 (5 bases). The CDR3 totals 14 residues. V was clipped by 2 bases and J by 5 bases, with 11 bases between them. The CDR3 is CASSLPLGGDTQYF. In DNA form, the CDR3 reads TGTGCCAGCAGTTTACCCCTAGGAGGAGATACGCAGTATTTT.

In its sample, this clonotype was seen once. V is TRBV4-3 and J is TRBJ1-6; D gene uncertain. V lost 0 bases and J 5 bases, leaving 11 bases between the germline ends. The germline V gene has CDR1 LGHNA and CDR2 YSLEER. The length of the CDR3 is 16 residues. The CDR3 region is CASSQELPANNSPLHF. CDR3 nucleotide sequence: TGCGCCAGCAGCCAAGAATTGCCAGCCAATAATTCACCCCTCCACTTT.

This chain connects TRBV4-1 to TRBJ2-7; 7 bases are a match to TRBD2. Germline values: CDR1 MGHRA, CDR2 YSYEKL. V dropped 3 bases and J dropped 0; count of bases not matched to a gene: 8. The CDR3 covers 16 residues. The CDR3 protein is CASSQARERPSYEQYF. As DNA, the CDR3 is TGCGCCAGCAGCCAGGCGCGGGAGAGACCCTCCTACGAGCAGTACTTC.

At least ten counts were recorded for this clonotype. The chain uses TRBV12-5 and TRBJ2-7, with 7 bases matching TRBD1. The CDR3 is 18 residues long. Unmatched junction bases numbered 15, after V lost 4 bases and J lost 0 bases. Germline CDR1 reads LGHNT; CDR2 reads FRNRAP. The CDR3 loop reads CASGSAFLTGSSSYEQYF. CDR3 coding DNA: TGTGCTAGTGGTTCTGCCTTCTTGACAGGGTCTAGCTCCTACGAGCAGTACTTC.

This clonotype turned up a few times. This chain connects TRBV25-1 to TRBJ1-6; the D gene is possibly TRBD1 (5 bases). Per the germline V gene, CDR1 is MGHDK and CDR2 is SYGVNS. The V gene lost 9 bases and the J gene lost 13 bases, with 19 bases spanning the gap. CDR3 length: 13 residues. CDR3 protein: CASTTGTEPPLHF. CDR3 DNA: TGTGCCAGTACGACCGGGACGGAGCCTCCCCTCCACTTT.

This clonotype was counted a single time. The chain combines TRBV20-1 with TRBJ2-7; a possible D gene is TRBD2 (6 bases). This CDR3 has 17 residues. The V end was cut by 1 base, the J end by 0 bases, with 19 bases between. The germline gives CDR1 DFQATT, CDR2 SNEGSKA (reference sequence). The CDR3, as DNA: TGCAGTGCTAGAGTCGGAGAGTTAGGGACTCTCTCCTACGAGCAGTACTTC. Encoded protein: CSARVGELGTLSYEQYF.

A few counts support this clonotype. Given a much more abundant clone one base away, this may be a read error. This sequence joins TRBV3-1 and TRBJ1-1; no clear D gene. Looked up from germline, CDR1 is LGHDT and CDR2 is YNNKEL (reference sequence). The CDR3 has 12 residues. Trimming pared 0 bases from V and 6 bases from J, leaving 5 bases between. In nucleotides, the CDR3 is TGTGCCAGCAGCCAAGAGGGCTCTGAAGCTTTCTTT. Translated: CASSQEGSEAFF. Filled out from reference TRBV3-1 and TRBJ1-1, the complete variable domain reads DTAVSQTPKYLVTQMGNDKSIKCEQNLGHDTMYWYKQDSKKFLKIMFSYNNKELIINETVPNRFSPKSPDKAHLNLHINSLELGDSAVYFCASSQEGSEAFFGQGTRLTVV.

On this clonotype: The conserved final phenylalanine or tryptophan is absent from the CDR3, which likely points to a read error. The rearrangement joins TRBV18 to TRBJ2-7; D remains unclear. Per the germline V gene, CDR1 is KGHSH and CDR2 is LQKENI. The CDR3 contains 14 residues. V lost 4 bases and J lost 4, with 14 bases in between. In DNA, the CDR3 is TGTGCCAGCTCACGGACGAAAGGAAATTACGAGCAGTACCTC. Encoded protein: CASSRTKGNYEQYL.

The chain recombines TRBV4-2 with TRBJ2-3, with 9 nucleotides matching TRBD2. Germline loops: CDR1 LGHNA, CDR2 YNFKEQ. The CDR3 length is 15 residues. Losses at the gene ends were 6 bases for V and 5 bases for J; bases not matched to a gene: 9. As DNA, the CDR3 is TGTGCCAGCAGTAAAATAGCGGGAGTTAGAGATACGCAGTATTTT. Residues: CASSKIAGVRDTQYF.

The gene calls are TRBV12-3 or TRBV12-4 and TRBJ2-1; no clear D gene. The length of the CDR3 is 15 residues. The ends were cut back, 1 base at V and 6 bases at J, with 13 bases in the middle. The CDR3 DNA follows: TGTGCCAGCAGTTTAGGTTGGGTGAGCACCAATGAGCAGTTCTTC. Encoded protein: CASSLGWVSTNEQFF.

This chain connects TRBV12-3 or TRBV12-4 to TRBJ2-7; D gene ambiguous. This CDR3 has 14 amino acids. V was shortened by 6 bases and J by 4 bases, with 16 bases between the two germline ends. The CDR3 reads CASSTRPLSYEQYF. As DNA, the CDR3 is TGTGCCAGCAGCACCCGGCCTCTTTCTTACGAGCAGTACTTC.

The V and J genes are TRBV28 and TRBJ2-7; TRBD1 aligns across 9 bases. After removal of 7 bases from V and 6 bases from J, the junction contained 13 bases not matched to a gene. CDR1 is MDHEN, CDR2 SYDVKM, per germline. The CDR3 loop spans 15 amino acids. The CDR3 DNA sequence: TGTGCCAGCACCCCTGCCGGGACAGGGAGACGCGAGCAGTACTTC. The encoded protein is CASTPAGTGRREQYF. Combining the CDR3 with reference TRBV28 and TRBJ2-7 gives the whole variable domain DVKVTQSSRYLVKRTGEKVFLECVQDMDHENMFWYRQDPGLGLRLIYFSYDVKMKEKGDIPEGYSVSREKKERFSLILESASTNQTSMYLCASTPAGTGRREQYFGPGTRLTVT.

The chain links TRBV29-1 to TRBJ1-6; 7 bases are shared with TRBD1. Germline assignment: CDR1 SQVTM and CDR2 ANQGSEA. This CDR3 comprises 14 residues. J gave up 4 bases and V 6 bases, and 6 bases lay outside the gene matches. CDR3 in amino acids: CSVSEGQYNSPLHF. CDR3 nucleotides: TGCAGCGTCTCTGAGGGACAGTATAATTCACCCCTCCACTTT.

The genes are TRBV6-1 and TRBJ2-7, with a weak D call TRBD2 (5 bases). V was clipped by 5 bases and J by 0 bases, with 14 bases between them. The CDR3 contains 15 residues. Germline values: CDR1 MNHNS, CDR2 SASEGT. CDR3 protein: CASSPFRGPSYEQYF. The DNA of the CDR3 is TGTGCCAGCAGTCCTTTCCGAGGGCCCTCCTACGAGCAGTACTTC.